This T cell receptor (beta chain) was captured in a study of beta chain features in type 1 diabetes. Study findings and constraints: Shortening of TCRB CDR3s, moderate but significant, appeared in all four CD4+ subsets of Type 1 diabetes patients.

For this clone: Its specificity is not known.

The CDR3 has 16 amino acids. Trimming removed 0 bases at V and 2 bases at J, with 14 bases between. Germline-derived CDR1 and CDR2 are SGHTA and FQGNSA. Expressed TCRB transcripts were sequenced because the isolated RNA had all been reverse transcribed beforehand. The table came from immunoSEQ multiplex PCR; TCRdb's copy has only in-frame clones and leaves some out. The sample lists over 650,000 clones, over 12% seen once, with approximately 0.042% in the top ten. The source material was naive CD4+ T cells from blood. The sequence derives from a man aged 18 to 30 with type 1 diabetes. The rearrangement joins TRBV7-2 to TRBJ2-7; D ambiguous. The CDR3 reads CASSLALMSGPYEQYF. As DNA, the CDR3 is TGTGCCAGCAGCTTAGCGCTTATGTCAGGTCCCTACGAGCAGTACTTC.